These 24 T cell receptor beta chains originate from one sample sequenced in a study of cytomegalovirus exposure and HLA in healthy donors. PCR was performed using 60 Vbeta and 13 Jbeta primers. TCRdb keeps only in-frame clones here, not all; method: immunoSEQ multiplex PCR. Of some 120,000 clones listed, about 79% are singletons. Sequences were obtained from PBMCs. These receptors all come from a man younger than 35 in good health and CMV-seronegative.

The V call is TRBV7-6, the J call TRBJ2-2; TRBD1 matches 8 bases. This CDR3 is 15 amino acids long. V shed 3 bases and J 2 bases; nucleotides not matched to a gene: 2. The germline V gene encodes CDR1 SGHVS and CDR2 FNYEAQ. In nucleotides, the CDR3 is TGTGCCAGCAGCTTGACAGGGGTAAACACCGGGGAGCTGTTTTTT. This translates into CASSLTGVNTGELFF.

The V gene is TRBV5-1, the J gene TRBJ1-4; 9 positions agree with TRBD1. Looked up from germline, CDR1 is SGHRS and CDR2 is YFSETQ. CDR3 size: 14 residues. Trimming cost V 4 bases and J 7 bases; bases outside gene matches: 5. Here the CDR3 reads CASSPGTGLEKLFF. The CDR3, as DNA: TGCGCCAGCAGCCCCGGGACAGGGCTTGAAAAACTGTTTTTT.

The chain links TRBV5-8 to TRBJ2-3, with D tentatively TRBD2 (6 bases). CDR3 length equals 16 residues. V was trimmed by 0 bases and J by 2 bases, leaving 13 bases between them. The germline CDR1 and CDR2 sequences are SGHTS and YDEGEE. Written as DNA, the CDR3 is TGTGCCAGCAGCTTGGGTAGCGGCGGGAACACAGATACGCAGTATTTT. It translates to CASSLGSGGNTDTQYF.

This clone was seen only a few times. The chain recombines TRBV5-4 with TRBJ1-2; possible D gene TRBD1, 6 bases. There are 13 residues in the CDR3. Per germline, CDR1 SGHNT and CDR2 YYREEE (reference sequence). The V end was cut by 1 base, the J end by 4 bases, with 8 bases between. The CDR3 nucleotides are TGTGCCAGCAGCTTGAGGACAGTCTATGGCTACACCTTC. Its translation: CASSLRTVYGYTF.

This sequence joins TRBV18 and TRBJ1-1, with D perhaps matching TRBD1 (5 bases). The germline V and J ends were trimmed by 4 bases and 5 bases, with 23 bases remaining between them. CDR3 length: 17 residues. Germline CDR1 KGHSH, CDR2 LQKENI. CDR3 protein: CASSLTQALGGETEAFF. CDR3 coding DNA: TGTGCCAGCTCACTAACCCAGGCTCTCGGAGGGGAAACTGAAGCTTTCTTT.

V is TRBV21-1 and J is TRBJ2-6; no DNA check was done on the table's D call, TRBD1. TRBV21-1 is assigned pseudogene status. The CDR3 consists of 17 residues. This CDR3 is CASSNGTGVSGANVLTF. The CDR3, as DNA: TGTGCCAGCAGCAATGGGACAGGGGTCTCTGGGGCCAACGTCCTGACTTTC.

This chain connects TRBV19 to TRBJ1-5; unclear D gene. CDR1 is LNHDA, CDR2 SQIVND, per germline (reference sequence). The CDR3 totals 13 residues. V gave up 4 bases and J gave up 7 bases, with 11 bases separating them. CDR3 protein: CASSTIRRQPQHF. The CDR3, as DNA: TGTGCCAGTAGTACCATCAGGAGGCAGCCCCAGCATTTT.

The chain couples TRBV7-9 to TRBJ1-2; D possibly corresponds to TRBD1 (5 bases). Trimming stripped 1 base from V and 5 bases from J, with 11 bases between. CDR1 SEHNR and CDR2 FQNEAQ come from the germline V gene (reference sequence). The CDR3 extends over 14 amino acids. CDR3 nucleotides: TGTGCCAGCAGCTTAGGTGCGGGGGAGTATGGCTACACCTTC. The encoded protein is CASSLGAGEYGYTF.

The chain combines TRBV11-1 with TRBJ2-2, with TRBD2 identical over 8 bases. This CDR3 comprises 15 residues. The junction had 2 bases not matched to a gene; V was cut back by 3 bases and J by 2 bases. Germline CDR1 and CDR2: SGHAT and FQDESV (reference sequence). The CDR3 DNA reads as TGTGCCAGCAGCTTTACTAGCGGTAACACCGGGGAGCTGTTTTTT. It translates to CASSFTSGNTGELFF.

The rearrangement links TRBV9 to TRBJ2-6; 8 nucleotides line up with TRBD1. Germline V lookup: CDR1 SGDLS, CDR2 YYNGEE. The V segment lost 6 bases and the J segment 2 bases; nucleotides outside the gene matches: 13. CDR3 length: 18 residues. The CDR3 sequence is CASTSPQGAPTGANVLTF. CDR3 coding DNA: TGTGCCAGCACCAGTCCCCAGGGGGCGCCTACTGGGGCCAACGTCCTGACTTTC.

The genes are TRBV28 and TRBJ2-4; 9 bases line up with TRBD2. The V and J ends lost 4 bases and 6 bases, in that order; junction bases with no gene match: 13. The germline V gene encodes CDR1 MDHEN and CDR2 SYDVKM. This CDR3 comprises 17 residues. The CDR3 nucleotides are TGTGCCAGCAGTTCCGGGACTAGCCCATTCCGAGGAAACATTCAGTACTTC. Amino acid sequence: CASSSGTSPFRGNIQYF.

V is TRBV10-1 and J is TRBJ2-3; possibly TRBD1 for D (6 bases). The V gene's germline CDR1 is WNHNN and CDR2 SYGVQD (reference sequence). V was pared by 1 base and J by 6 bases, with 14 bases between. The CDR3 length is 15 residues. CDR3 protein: CASSELGAEVDTQYF. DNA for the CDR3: TGCGCCAGCAGTGAGTTGGGGGCAGAAGTTGATACGCAGTATTTT.

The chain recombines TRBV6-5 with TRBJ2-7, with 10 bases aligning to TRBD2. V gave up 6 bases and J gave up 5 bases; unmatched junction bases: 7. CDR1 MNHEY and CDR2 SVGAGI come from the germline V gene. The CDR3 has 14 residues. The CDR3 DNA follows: TGTGCCAGCAGCCCCAGTCTAGCGGGAGACGAGCAGTACTTC. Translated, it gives CASSPSLAGDEQYF.

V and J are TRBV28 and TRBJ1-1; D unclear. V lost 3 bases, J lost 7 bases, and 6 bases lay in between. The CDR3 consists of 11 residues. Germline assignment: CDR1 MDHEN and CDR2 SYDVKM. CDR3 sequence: CASSFGREAFF. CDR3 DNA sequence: TGTGCCAGCAGTTTTGGCCGTGAAGCTTTCTTT.

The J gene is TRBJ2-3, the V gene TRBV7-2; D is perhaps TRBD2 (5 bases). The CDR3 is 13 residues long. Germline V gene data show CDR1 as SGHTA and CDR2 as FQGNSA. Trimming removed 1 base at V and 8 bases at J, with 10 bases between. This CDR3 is CASSLENRGTQYF. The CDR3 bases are TGTGCCAGCAGCTTAGAAAACCGGGGTACGCAGTATTTT.

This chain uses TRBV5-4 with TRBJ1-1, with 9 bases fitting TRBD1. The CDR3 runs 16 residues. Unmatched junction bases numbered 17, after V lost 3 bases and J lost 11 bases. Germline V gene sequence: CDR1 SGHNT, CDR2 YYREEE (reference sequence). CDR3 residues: CASSSIPHRGQVWAFF. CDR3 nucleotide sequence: TGTGCCAGCAGCTCCATCCCTCACAGGGGGCAGGTATGGGCTTTCTTT.

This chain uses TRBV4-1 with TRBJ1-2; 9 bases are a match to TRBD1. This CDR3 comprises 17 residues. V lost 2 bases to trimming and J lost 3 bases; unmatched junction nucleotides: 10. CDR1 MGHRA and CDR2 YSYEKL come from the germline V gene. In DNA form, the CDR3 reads TGCGCCAGCAGCCAACGAGAGACGACAGGGGGTTACTATGGCTACACCTTC. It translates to CASSQRETTGGYYGYTF.

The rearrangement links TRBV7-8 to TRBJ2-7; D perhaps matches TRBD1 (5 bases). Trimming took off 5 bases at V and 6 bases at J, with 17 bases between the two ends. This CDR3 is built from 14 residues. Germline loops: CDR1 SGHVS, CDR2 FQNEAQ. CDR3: CASSILQVLGEQYV. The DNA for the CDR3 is TGTGCCAGCAGCATCCTACAGGTACTTGGCGAGCAGTACGTC.

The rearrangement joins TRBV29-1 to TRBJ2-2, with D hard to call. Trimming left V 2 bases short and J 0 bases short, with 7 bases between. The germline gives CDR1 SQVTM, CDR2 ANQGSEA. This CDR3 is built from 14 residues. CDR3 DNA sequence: TGCAGCGTTGAACGACATTCGAACACCGGGGAGCTGTTTTTT. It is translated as CSVERHSNTGELFF.

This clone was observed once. This CDR3 reads CASSLAPGLAGSYNEQFF. In DNA, the CDR3 is TGTGCCAGCAGCTTAGCTCCTGGACTAGCGGGATCGTACAATGAGCAGTTCTTC. The chain is built from TRBV7-2 and TRBJ2-1; TRBD2 matches 12 bases. The CDR3 totals 18 residues. Per germline, CDR1 SGHTA and CDR2 FQGNSA. After removal of 0 bases from V and 4 bases from J, the junction contained 7 bases not matched to a gene.

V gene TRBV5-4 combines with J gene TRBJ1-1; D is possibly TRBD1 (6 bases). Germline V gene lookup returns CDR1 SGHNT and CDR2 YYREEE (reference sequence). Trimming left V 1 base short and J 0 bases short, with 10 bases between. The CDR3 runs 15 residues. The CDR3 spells CASSLIGGMNTEAFF. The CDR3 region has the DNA TGTGCCAGCAGCTTGATTGGGGGCATGAACACTGAAGCTTTCTTT. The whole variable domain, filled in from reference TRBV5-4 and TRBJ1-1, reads ETGVTQSPTHLIKTRGQQVTLRCSSQSGHNTVSWYQQALGQGPQFIFQYYREEENGRGNFPPRFSGLQFPNYSSELNVNALELDDSALYLCASSLIGGMNTEAFFGQGTRLTVV.

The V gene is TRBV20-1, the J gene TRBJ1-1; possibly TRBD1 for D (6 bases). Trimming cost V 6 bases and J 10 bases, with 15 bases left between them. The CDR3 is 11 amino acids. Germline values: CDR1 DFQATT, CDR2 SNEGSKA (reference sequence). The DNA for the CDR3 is TGCAGTGCGTGGACAGTTCAAGGAGCTTTCTTT. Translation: CSAWTVQGAFF.

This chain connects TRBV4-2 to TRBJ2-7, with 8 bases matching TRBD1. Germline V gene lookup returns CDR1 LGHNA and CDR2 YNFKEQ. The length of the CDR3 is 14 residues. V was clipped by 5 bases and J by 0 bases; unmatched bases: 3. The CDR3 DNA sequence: TGTGCCAGCAGCTACGGACAGGGCTCCTACGAGCAGTACTTC. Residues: CASSYGQGSYEQYF.

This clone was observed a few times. The CDR3 protein is CASSFLGTLNNEQFF. The CDR3 DNA follows: TGCGCCAGCAGCTTTCTGGGGACACTTAACAATGAGCAGTTCTTC. This chain uses TRBV5-1 with TRBJ2-1, with D possibly being TRBD1 (6 bases). Germline V CDR1 and CDR2: SGHRS, YFSETQ. The CDR3 runs 15 residues. The germline V and J ends were trimmed by 2 bases and 5 bases, with 14 bases remaining between them.